In this sample, the clone carrying this TCR beta chain turned up a few times. The CDR3 totals 14 residues. With 0 bases removed from V and 7 bases from J, the gap between germline ends came to 12 bases. The V gene's germline CDR1 is LGHNA and CDR2 YNFKEQ. This record comes from a study of identical twins. Via MiXCR, TCRdb re-called the 5' RACE reads, giving one row per CDR3 protein. Among 650,000 to 750,000 distinct CDR3 sequences, less than 25% were seen once, and the ten largest hold approximately 4.3%. The same specimen was also included in a second study, on T cells expressing NK-cell markers.

The sequencing sample was made of PBMCs. The V and J genes are TRBV4-2 and TRBJ2-5; D unresolved. The TCR sequence derives from a woman under 30 in good health. The CDR3 nucleotides read TGTGCCAGCAGCCAAGAAAATGGCGACGGGACCCAGTACTTC. This translates into CASSQENGDGTQYF.